This T cell receptor (beta chain) is from a study of spatial heterogeneity in lung cancer. General study points: Tumor mutation counts were tracked by expanded intratumoral alpha and beta TCR counts.

Described time point: sample taken at primary tumor resection. Tumor, nontumor lung or frozen PBMC supplied whole RNA, sequenced without sorting. This clonotype was picked up many times. The antigen is not known. The size of this beta chain means little, since it is a stray read in a library made for alpha chains. The V segment lost 5 bases and the J segment 6 bases; nucleotides outside the gene matches: 15. Per germline, CDR1 LNHDA and CDR2 SQIVND (reference sequence). The CDR3 totals 17 residues. TCR cDNA molecules each carried a unique molecular identifier. TCRdb used MiXCR to reprocess the 5' RACE reads, holding one entry per CDR3 protein. The sample consists of 14,000 or so distinct CDR3 sequences, 4% to 5% of them appearing once.

This material consisted of lung tumor tissue, taken at surgery. This sequence originates from a female donor with early-stage non-small cell lung cancer. The chain employs TRBV19 and TRBJ2-3; 9 nucleotides agree with TRBD2. CDR3 region: CASSFPPAAGGPDTQYF. The CDR3 DNA reads TGTGCCAGTAGTTTCCCACCTGCGGCGGGGGGGCCTGATACGCAGTATTTT.